The entry below describes one T cell receptor (beta chain). Germline CDR1 MNHEY, CDR2 SMNVEV (reference sequence). The CDR3 is 15 residues long. V gave up 5 bases and J gave up 3 bases; unmatched junction bases: 5. This sample stems from a study of radiotherapy plus CTLA-4 blockade in lung cancer. Assay: immunoSEQ multiplex PCR; the TCRdb copy retains only in-frame clones and omits some. The data hold under 70,000 clones, with about 72% observed a single time. The TCR originated in a human donor with non-small cell lung cancer who had a complete response to radiotherapy plus ipilimumab. The source material was peripheral blood, sampled from a patient treated with radiotherapy plus ipilimumab. The chain couples TRBV27 to TRBJ2-2; 8 positions match TRBD2. CDR3 residues: CASSLLLADTGELFF. CDR3 bases: TGTGCCAGCAGTCTACTACTAGCGGACACCGGGGAGCTGTTTTTT.